According to its frequency, the clone carrying this TCR beta chain is medium-sized. Antigen unknown. The entry originates in a study of T cell clusters in autoimmune cytopenias. Study results and caveats: No experiment has yet validated the function of the T cell clusters defined in silico. TRB repertoire shifts in secondary cytopenia and chronic lymphocytic leukemia mostly reflected lymphoma, not autoimmunity.

TRB rearrangements were amplified by touch-down multiplex PCR with mixed TRB-A/B primers. No DNA is given; TCRdb re-called the multiplex PCR reads and lists each CDR3 protein once. The data show approximately 470 distinct CDR3 sequences, and the top ten clones hold 50% to 75%. TRB was amplified from approximately 250 ng of peripheral blood genomic DNA per sample. Germline V CDR1 and CDR2: MNHEY, SVGAGI. This CDR3 is 18 amino acids long. The chain joins TRBV6-5 to TRBJ1-5. This receptor was obtained from a human donor with an autoimmune cytopenia or autoimmune hepatitis (not recorded which). The specimen was peripheral blood. CDR3 sequence: CASSYSKWTRGSNQPQHF.